This is a list of T cell receptor beta chains from one sample in a study of CD8 T cells in Susac syndrome. TCRdb redid the calling of the immunoSEQ multiplex PCR reads with MiXCR, one entry per CDR3 protein. The sample includes 150,000 or so distinct CDR3 sequences, just over 90% of them seen just once. The specimen was CD4+ T cells from PBMCs. The origin of the receptors is a human donor in good health. Each CDR3 is given with its conserved first and last residue. A D gene is named only where the DNA matches it firmly. Clone sizes are given selectively: once, few, many, or a class where the clone is expanded.

clone size | D gene | J gene | V gene | CDR3 DNA | CDR3 protein
NA | NA | TRBJ1-2 | TRBV30 | TGTGCCTGGAGAGCAACAGTGGGGTATGGCTACACCTTC | CAWRATVGYGYTF
NA | TRBD2 | TRBJ2-1 | TRBV18 | TGTGCCAGCTCCCCAACTAGCGGGGGGTCCCACAATGAGCAGTTCTTC | CASSPTSGGSHNEQFF
NA | TRBD1 | TRBJ1-6 | TRBV29-1 | TGCAGCGCAGGACAGGGAGGTAATTCACCCCTCCACTTT | CSAGQGGNSPLHF
NA | NA | TRBJ1-6 | TRBV25-1 | TGTGCCAGCAGTGAATATACAGGGTCTTGGACGGCTTCACCCCTCCACTTT | CASSEYTGSWTASPLHF
NA | TRBD2 | TRBJ2-5 | TRBV10-3 | TGTGCCATCAGAGCTAGCGGGGGTCAAGAGACCCAGTACTTC | CAIRASGGQETQYF
NA | TRBD2 | TRBJ2-5 | TRBV20-1 | TGCAGTACACCGACTAGCGGGGGACCAGGGACCCAGTACTTC | CSTPTSGGPGTQYF
once | NA | TRBJ1-1 | TRBV7-2 | TGTGCCAGCGGAGGGCATCTTAACACTGAAGCTTTCTTT | CASGGHLNTEAFF
NA | NA | TRBJ1-4 | TRBV4-2 | TGTGCCAGCAGCACCCCGATGGGGAGAATATCTAATGAAAAACTGTTTTTT | CASSTPMGRISNEKLFF
NA | TRBD2 | TRBJ2-1 | TRBV5-4 | TGTGCCAGCAGCTCAGCGGGGGCCCCCTACAATGAGCAGTTCTTC | CASSSAGAPYNEQFF
NA | NA | TRBJ2-2 | TRBV12-3/TRBV12-4 | TGTGCCAGCATTTCCAGGGGGAACACCGGGGAGCTGTTTTTT | CASISRGNTGELFF
NA | NA | TRBJ1-1 | TRBV4-2 | TGTGCCAGCAGCCTCCCCTGGGAAGGAACAGAAGCTTTCTTT | CASSLPWEGTEAFF
NA | NA | TRBJ2-7 | TRBV3-1 | TGTGCCAGCAGCCAAGAAACCCGGGACACCGAGCAGTACTTC | CASSQETRDTEQYF
NA | NA | TRBJ2-2 | TRBV4-1 | TGCGCCAGCAGCCAAGATCTAGGCGGGGAGCTGTTTTTT | CASSQDLGGELFF
NA | TRBD1 | TRBJ1-2 | TRBV18 | TGTGCCAGCTCACCAAACAGGGGACAGGACTACACCTTC | CASSPNRGQDYTF
NA | TRBD1 | TRBJ1-2 | TRBV18 | TGTGCCAGCTCACGGGGCGGGACAGAGAGCCACACCTTC | CASSRGGTESHTF
NA | TRBD1 | TRBJ1-2 | TRBV29-1 | TGCAGCGCCGCACAGGGGGCGGGGAGCGGCTACACCTTC | CSAAQGAGSGYTF
NA | TRBD1 | TRBJ1-2 | TRBV7-2 | TGTGCCAGCAGCCCCTCGACAGGGCCGGAAGGCTACACCTTC | CASSPSTGPEGYTF
NA | NA | TRBJ1-6 | TRBV7-9 | TGTGCCAGCAGCTTAGGAGGGGTTGGATCACCCCTCCACTTT | CASSLGGVGSPLHF
NA | TRBD1 | TRBJ2-7 | TRBV5-1 | TGCGCCAGCAGCTTCGACAGGGAGTACGAGCAGTACTTC | CASSFDREYEQYF
NA | TRBD1 | TRBJ2-1 | TRBV5-4 | TGTGCCAGCAGCCCGGCGCAGGGGGCGCAGGGTGAGCAGTTCTTC | CASSPAQGAQGEQFF
NA | TRBD2 | TRBJ2-5 | TRBV7-2 | TGTGCCAGCAGCGTAAATCTTAGCGGGGGGCGAGAGACCCAGTACTTC | CASSVNLSGGRETQYF
NA | NA | TRBJ2-7 | TRBV3-1 | TGTGCCAGCAGCCATGTGAGCTACTACGAGCAGTACTTC | CASSHVSYYEQYF
NA | NA | TRBJ2-4 | TRBV4-1 | TGCGCCAGCAGCCAGTTGGTAGTAAACCAAAACATTCAGTACTTC | CASSQLVVNQNIQYF
NA | NA | TRBJ2-7 | TRBV7-3 | TGTGCCAGCAGCTTAGCCCCGGGATCCGGGGAGCAGTACTTC | CASSLAPGSGEQYF
NA | NA | TRBJ1-5 | TRBV6-1 | TGTGCCAGCAGTGGTGCGGACCTTAATCAGCCCCAGCATTTT | CASSGADLNQPQHF
NA | NA | TRBJ1-3 | TRBV12-3/TRBV12-4 | TGTGCCAGCAGTTCCCCACCAGGTCCGGGAAACACCATATATTTT | CASSSPPGPGNTIYF
NA | NA | TRBJ1-2 | TRBV13 | TGTGCCAGCAGCTTAAGGTCCAAGTTAGCTAACTATGGCTACACCTTC | CASSLRSKLANYGYTF
NA | TRBD2 | TRBJ2-4 | TRBV4-2 | TGTGCCAGCAGCCACGAGCTTGGCGGGGGGGCGGCCAAAAACATTCAGTACTTC | CASSHELGGGAAKNIQYF